The 23 T cell receptor beta chains presented below share a single source sample, sequenced in a study of regulatory T cells in long-lasting Graves disease. Sample time point: newly diagnosed GD, antithyroid drugs for less than 3 months. RNA from PBMCs was the source of the TCR library. The authors built TCR beta libraries using iRepertoire HTBI primers and Arm-PCR of CDR3 regions. TCRdb re-derived calls from the multiplex PCR reads in MiXCR, one entry per CDR3 protein. There are about 540,000 distinct CDR3 sequences in the sample; less than 15% occur only once, and over 7.5% lies in the top ten. This sample was shared with a second study, whose subject was T cells in Graves' hyperthyroidism and ophthalmopathy.

This material consisted of peripheral blood mononuclear cells (PBMCs), taken at new diagnosis, from a patient treated with antithyroid drugs. The receptors were sampled from a man aged 30-40 years with Graves disease.

Many counts were recorded for this clonotype. The chain employs TRBV2 and TRBJ1-2; no definite D call. The CDR3 contains 13 residues. The germline gives CDR1 SNHLY, CDR2 FYNNEI. Trimming left V 3 bases short and J 5 bases short, with 10 bases between. The CDR3 spells CASSETGLYGYTF. DNA of the CDR3: TGTGCCAGCAGTGAGACGGGTCTTTATGGCTACACCTTC.

This clonotype has a count of ten or more. This rearrangement joins TRBV3-1 to TRBJ1-5, with unresolved D. The CDR3 has 14 amino acids. Deletions cut 0 bases from V and 3 bases from J, with 6 bases between. Germline assignment: CDR1 LGHDT and CDR2 YNNKEL (reference sequence). DNA for the CDR3: TGTGCCAGCAGCCAAGACAGCTCCAATCAGCCCCAGCATTTT. This sequence encodes CASSQDSSNQPQHF.

This clonotype was detected many times. This chain connects TRBV20-1 to TRBJ1-5; TRBD1 agrees at 8 bases. This CDR3 is built from 12 residues. CDR1 and CDR2 from the germline V gene are DFQATT and SNEGSKA (reference sequence). V shed 4 bases, J shed 6 bases, and the junction held 2 bases outside the gene matches. The chain's CDR3 is CSATTGGQPQHF. DNA of the CDR3: TGCAGTGCTACCACAGGGGGTCAGCCCCAGCATTTT.

This clonotype was seen repeatedly, ten times or more. The rearrangement uses TRBV7-2 and TRBJ2-7; maybe TRBD2 (5 bases). Germline CDR1 SGHTA, CDR2 FQGNSA. Trimming took 1 base from V and 0 from J, leaving 13 bases between them. This CDR3 comprises 16 residues. This CDR3 reads CASSLVAIGNSYEQYF. The CDR3 DNA sequence: TGTGCCAGCAGCTTAGTAGCGATCGGGAACTCCTACGAGCAGTACTTC.

This clonotype was detected many times. The rearrangement uses TRBV20-1 and TRBJ2-7; 9 positions match TRBD2. The V segment lost 6 bases and the J segment 2 bases; nucleotides outside the gene matches: 8. Looked up from germline, CDR1 is DFQATT and CDR2 is SNEGSKA (reference sequence). The CDR3 consists of 14 residues. CDR3 protein: CSAGSGSGTYEQYF. CDR3 DNA sequence: TGCAGTGCCGGTAGCGGGAGTGGGACCTACGAGCAGTACTTC.

The table lists this clonotype with many counts. V usage is TRBV7-2 and J usage is TRBJ2-3, with D perhaps TRBD2 (5 bases). V was pared by 7 bases and J by 4 bases, with 12 bases between. The germline V gene encodes CDR1 SGHTA and CDR2 FQGNSA. This CDR3 has 13 residues. The CDR3 protein is CASNTGRSDTQYF. CDR3 DNA: TGTGCCAGCAACACGGGAAGATCAGATACGCAGTATTTT.

This clonotype has a count of ten or more. The CDR3 spells CASRGLRKPEQFF. The CDR3 region has the DNA TGTGCCAGCCGAGGTCTCAGGAAGCCTGAGCAGTTCTTC. The V and J genes are TRBV6-1 and TRBJ2-1; D unresolved. V dropped 8 bases and J dropped 9 bases, with 17 bases sitting between them. There are 13 residues in the CDR3. Germline CDR1 reads MNHNS; CDR2 reads SASEGT.

At least ten counts were recorded for this clonotype. The rearrangement uses TRBV18 and TRBJ2-5, with TRBD2 matching over 7 bases. The CDR3 loop spans 16 amino acids. V lost 2 bases to trimming and J lost 1 base; unmatched junction nucleotides: 7. CDR1 and CDR2 from the germline V gene are KGHSH and LQKENI. The CDR3 protein is CASSPATSSFQETQYF. The CDR3 nucleotides are TGTGCCAGCTCACCAGCGACTAGCAGTTTCCAAGAGACCCAGTACTTC.

CDR3 sequence reads: CASSLFPETQYF. The CDR3 DNA reads TGTGCCAGCAGTTTATTCCCCGAGACCCAGTACTTC. The rearrangement links TRBV12-3 or TRBV12-4 to TRBJ2-5; D is unresolved. V shed 2 bases and J shed 5 bases, with 6 bases lying between them. The CDR3 length is 12 residues.

A note on this clonotype: This likely stems from a read error, as it lies one base from a far larger clone. Since the CDR3 does not end with the conserved phenylalanine or tryptophan, this likely comes from a read error. The chain employs TRBV29-1 and TRBJ2-1; weak D call: TRBD1 (6 bases). The tail of the sequence fits TRBJ2-5 better, so the J call may be wrong. Germline V gene data show CDR1 as SQVTM and CDR2 as ANQGSEA. The CDR3 is 13 residues long. The CDR3 spells CSVVDSLRGTQYL. The DNA for the CDR3 is TGCAGCGTTGTGGACAGCTTGAGGGGGACCCAGTACCTC.

This clonotype showed up many times. The chain couples TRBV20-1 to TRBJ2-2, with a weak D call TRBD2 (6 bases). Germline CDR1 reads DFQATT; CDR2 reads SNEGSKA (reference sequence). Between the trimmed V and J ends, which lost 6 bases and 6 bases, there was a span of 14 bases. There are 13 residues in the CDR3. CDR3: CSAQTSGAGELFF. The CDR3 nucleotides read TGCAGTGCCCAGACTAGTGGGGCCGGGGAGCTGTTTTTT.

This clonotype has at least ten counts. The chain combines TRBV12-5 with TRBJ2-2; maybe TRBD2 (6 bases). The CDR3 is made up of 15 amino acids. The V gene lost 6 bases and the J gene lost 2 bases, with 13 bases spanning the gap. The germline V gene has CDR1 LGHNT and CDR2 FRNRAP. DNA of the CDR3: TGTGCTAGTGGGGAGGGGTCAACCAACACCGGGGAGCTGTTTTTT. The encoded protein is CASGEGSTNTGELFF.

This clonotype was observed a few times. This chain connects TRBV19 to TRBJ1-5, with D perhaps matching TRBD1 (5 bases). This CDR3 has 15 amino acids. Germline V gives CDR1 LNHDA, CDR2 SQIVND (reference sequence). Trimming shortened V by 7 bases and J by 0 bases, and 13 bases separated the two germline ends. CDR3 sequence: CASNVGGYSNQPQHF. The CDR3 DNA is TGTGCCAGTAACGTCGGGGGTTATAGCAATCAGCCCCAGCATTTT. The full variable domain, completed using reference TRBV19 and TRBJ1-5, is DGGITQSPKYLFRKEGQNVTLSCEQNLNHDAMYWYRQDPGQGLRLIYYSQIVNDFQKGDIAEGYSVSREKKESFPLTVTSAQKNPTAFYLCASNVGGYSNQPQHFGDGTRLSIL.

This clonotype occurred a few times. The rearrangement links TRBV20-1 to TRBJ2-1; TRBD1 matches at 7 bases. The CDR3 runs to 14 residues. CDR1 is DFQATT and CDR2 is SNEGSKA in the germline V gene (reference sequence). V dropped 3 bases and J dropped 4; count of bases not matched to a gene: 6. The DNA for the CDR3 is TGCAGTGCTAGCCGGACAGGCTATTACAATGAGCAGTTCTTC. Protein product: CSASRTGYYNEQFF.

The genes are TRBV12-3 or TRBV12-4 and TRBJ2-3; D is unresolved. The V end was cut by 5 bases, the J end by 1 base, with 10 bases between. This CDR3 is built from 14 residues. The CDR3 loop reads CASSADGRTDTQYF. The CDR3 DNA reads as TGTGCCAGCAGTGCGGACGGACGCACAGATACGCAGTATTTT.

This clonotype was seen many times. The V gene is TRBV12-3 or TRBV12-4, the J gene TRBJ1-1; D may be TRBD1 (6 bases). The CDR3 spans 15 residues. The germline V and J ends were trimmed by 6 bases and 0 bases, with 14 bases remaining between them. CDR3 nucleotides: TGTGCCAGCAGGGAACAGGGTCCCTTGAACACTGAAGCTTTCTTT. Amino acids: CASREQGPLNTEAFF.

With regard to this clonotype: A much larger clonotype is one base distant, so this may be a read error. Lacking the conserved final phenylalanine or tryptophan, this CDR3 likely reflects a read error. The rearrangement links TRBV6-2 or TRBV6-3 to TRBJ2-5; 8 bases match TRBD2. Germline CDR1 reads MNHEY; CDR2 reads SVGEGT. The CDR3 contains 16 residues. The ends lost 6 bases at V and 1 base at J; junction bases unmatched: 10. The CDR3 DNA reads as TGTGCCAGCAGCCGGACGGCGGGAGGTTTCCAAGAGACCCAGTACTCC. It yields the protein CASSRTAGGFQETQYS.

The sample holds many counts of this clonotype. The CDR3, as DNA: TGCAGTGCTAGTACCGGGACTAGCTCCTACAATGAGCAGTTCTTC. It is translated as CSASTGTSSYNEQFF. The J gene is TRBJ2-1, the V gene TRBV20-1; 8 nucleotides match TRBD2. V was pared by 3 bases and J by 0 bases, with 4 bases of the junction left unmatched. Looked up from germline, CDR1 is DFQATT and CDR2 is SNEGSKA (reference sequence). The CDR3 is 15 residues long.

This clonotype was seen repeatedly, ten times or more. The rearrangement uses TRBV11-2 and TRBJ2-5; 14 bases fit TRBD2. This CDR3 spans 16 amino acids. V lost 4 bases to trimming and J lost 5 bases; unmatched junction nucleotides: 6. Germline CDR1 is SGHAT and CDR2 is FQNNGV. CDR3 amino acids: CASSWTGLAGVETQYF. In nucleotides, the CDR3 is TGTGCCAGCAGCTGGACGGGACTAGCGGGAGTGGAGACCCAGTACTTC.

V usage is TRBV2 and J usage is TRBJ1-2, with a possible D match to TRBD1 (6 bases). Germline assignment: CDR1 SNHLY and CDR2 FYNNEI. V was cut by 5 bases and J by 4 bases, with 23 bases left in between. This CDR3 comprises 17 residues. The CDR3 nucleotides are TGTGCCAGCAGTCCCGGGGGGCTAGGCTTACACCTCTATGGCTACACCTTC. Translating gives CASSPGGLGLHLYGYTF. Combining the CDR3 with reference TRBV2 and TRBJ1-2 gives the whole variable domain EPEVTQTPSHQVTQMGQEVILRCVPISNHLYFYWYRQILGQKVEFLVSFYNNEISEKSEIFDDQFSVERPDGSNFTLKIRSTKLEDSAMYFCASSPGGLGLHLYGYTFGSGTRLTVV.

The sample holds many counts of this clonotype. This chain links TRBV12-3 or TRBV12-4 with TRBJ2-5, with D perhaps assigned TRBD1 or TRBD2 (5 bases each). Between the trimmed V and J ends, which lost 6 bases and 5 bases, there was a span of 19 bases. This CDR3 spans 15 amino acids. The CDR3 DNA sequence: TGTGCCAGCAGCTTCCCCGGGGCGGCCGGGGAGACCCAGTACTTC. Translated, it gives CASSFPGAAGETQYF.

This clonotype was seen a few times. This CDR3 reads CAWNGGGDEQFF. The CDR3 nucleotides are TGTGCCTGGAACGGAGGAGGGGATGAGCAGTTCTTC. The chain combines TRBV30 with TRBJ2-1, with D tentatively TRBD2 (6 bases). V lost 4 bases, J lost 8 bases, and 12 bases lay in between. Germline V gene sequence: CDR1 GTSNPN, CDR2 SVGIG (reference sequence). The CDR3 spans 12 residues.

This clonotype was found many times. This chain joins TRBV2 and TRBJ2-1; either TRBD1 or TRBD2 may supply D (5 bases each). Germline assignment: CDR1 SNHLY and CDR2 FYNNEI. The V and J ends lost 7 bases and 0 bases respectively, with 16 bases between them. The CDR3 has 16 residues. For the CDR3, the DNA is TGTGCCAGCATACTCCGGGGCCAGAGCTCCTACAATGAGCAGTTCTTC. Amino acid sequence: CASILRGQSSYNEQFF.